This entry lists 29 T cell receptor beta chains sequenced from one sample in a study of blood T cell repertoires in COVID-19. Repertoires were generated with immunoSEQ multiplex PCR, while TCRdb's copy carries only in-frame clones and drops some. The sample contains 49,000 or so clones, over 80% of which appear only once. What was sequenced was peripheral blood. The receptors stem from a man in his fifties or sixties with active COVID-19.

The J gene is TRBJ2-5, the V gene TRBV21-1; the table names TRBD1, a call not compared with the DNA. TRBV21-1 constitutes a pseudogene. There are 15 residues in the CDR3. The CDR3 nucleotides read TGTGCCAGCATACGAACGAAGGACAGTAAAGAGACCCAGTACTTC. Protein product: CASIRTKDSKETQYF.

The CDR3: CASSQGVGRFPQHF. The DNA for the CDR3 is TGTGCCAGCAGCCAAGGGGTGGGGAGGTTTCCCCAGCATTTT. The chain carries TRBV3-1 (or the pseudogene TRBV3-2) and TRBJ1-5; no firm D call. The V gene lost 1 base and the J gene lost 10 bases, with 14 bases spanning the gap. CDR1 LGHDT and CDR2 YNNKEL come from the germline V gene (reference sequence). CDR3 size: 14 residues.

Only a few counts were recorded for this clone. This chain joins TRBV23-1 and TRBJ2-1; 7 bases match TRBD1. TRBV23-1 is an open reading frame whose function is uncertain. The trim removed 7 bases at V and 1 base at J, leaving 7 bases unmatched. The CDR3 extends over 15 amino acids. The CDR3 sequence: CASNYRGTSYNEQFF. The CDR3 nucleotides are TGCGCCAGCAACTACAGGGGCACATCCTACAATGAGCAGTTCTTC.

The V gene is TRBV19, the J gene TRBJ1-1; D possibly corresponds to TRBD1 (6 bases). Trimming stripped 7 bases from V and 1 base from J, with 19 bases between. CDR1 is LNHDA and CDR2 is SQIVND in the germline V gene (reference sequence). There are 16 residues in the CDR3. The CDR3 protein is CASITTGTATNTEAFF. The CDR3 nucleotides read TGTGCCAGTATTACAACAGGGACGGCGACGAACACTGAAGCTTTCTTT.

The CDR3 nucleotides read TGTGCCAGCAGTGTTAGCGGGAAATACGAGCAGTACTTC. It yields the protein CASSVSGKYEQYF. The gene calls are TRBV2 and TRBJ2-7; 8 nucleotides align to TRBD2. The CDR3 loop spans 13 amino acids. CDR1 SNHLY and CDR2 FYNNEI come from the germline V gene. The V gene end was trimmed by 4 bases and the J gene end by 4 bases; junction bases not matched to a gene: 3.

The chain employs TRBV21-1 and TRBJ2-3; the table's D call of TRBD2 was not tested on the DNA. TRBV21-1 is recorded as a pseudogene. The CDR3 extends over 19 amino acids. CDR3 coding DNA: TGTGCCAGCAGCATGGCTAGCGGGGGGGCCTTCATTAGCACAGATACGCAGTATTTT. Protein sequence: CASSMASGGAFISTDTQYF.

The genes are TRBV12-3 or TRBV12-4 and TRBJ2-1; maybe TRBD2 (7 bases). The CDR3 runs 12 residues. Between the trimmed V and J ends, which lost 4 bases and 8 bases, there was a span of 9 bases. CDR3: CASSWGGDEQFF. The CDR3 bases are TGTGCCAGCAGTTGGGGGGGCGATGAGCAGTTCTTC.

This rearrangement joins TRBV5-8 to TRBJ2-5, with 13 positions matching TRBD2. The germline gives CDR1 SGHTS, CDR2 YDEGEE. Germline trimming cut 5 bases from V and 1 base from J; bases unmatched to any gene: 11. CDR3 length equals 18 residues. CDR3: CASSPGLAGATSQETQYF. As DNA, the CDR3 is TGTGCCAGCAGTCCCGGACTAGCGGGGGCAACCTCCCAAGAGACCCAGTACTTC.

The chain is built from TRBV24-1 and TRBJ2-2; maybe TRBD1 (7 bases). The length of the CDR3 is 13 residues. V dropped 9 bases and J dropped 4 bases, with 11 bases sitting between them. The V gene's germline CDR1 is KGHDR and CDR2 SFDVKD. The CDR3 region is CATAQGGTGELFF. The CDR3 coding sequence is TGTGCCACCGCCCAGGGGGGCACCGGGGAGCTGTTTTTT.

The rearrangement uses TRBV7-3 and TRBJ2-1; tentatively, D is TRBD2 (6 bases). Trimming removed 2 bases at V and 3 bases at J, with 14 bases between. Germline values: CDR1 SGHTA, CDR2 FQGTGA. The CDR3 consists of 16 residues. The CDR3 region is CASSLFRLVGYNEQFF. The CDR3 region has the DNA TGTGCCAGCAGCTTATTTAGACTAGTAGGCTACAATGAGCAGTTCTTC.

V gene TRBV5-1 combines with J gene TRBJ2-7; 8 bases match TRBD1. With V trimmed by 4 bases and J by 5 bases, 11 bases remained unmatched. The CDR3 sequence is 15 residues long. CDR1 and CDR2 (germline): SGHRS, YFSETQ. This CDR3 is CASSPYGQGNHEQYF. CDR3 sequence (DNA): TGCGCCAGCAGCCCTTACGGACAGGGAAACCACGAGCAGTACTTC.

V is TRBV4-3 and J is TRBJ2-3; D uncertain. Germline values: CDR1 LGHNA, CDR2 YSLEER. The CDR3 extends over 14 amino acids. V lost 0 bases, J lost 2 bases, and 6 bases lay in between. DNA of the CDR3: TGCGCCAGCAGCCAAGATACAGTCACAGATACGCAGTATTTT. Its translation is CASSQDTVTDTQYF.

This rearrangement joins TRBV6-5 to TRBJ1-3, with D perhaps TRBD1 (6 bases). Germline V lookup: CDR1 MNHEY, CDR2 SVGAGI. This CDR3 is built from 16 residues. V lost 0 bases and J lost 0, with 9 bases in between. The CDR3: CASSYSDRLSGNTIYF. CDR3 bases: TGTGCCAGCAGTTACTCAGACAGGCTCTCTGGAAACACCATATATTTT.

This clone was detected only a few times. V usage is TRBV4-2 and J usage is TRBJ2-5; 12 bases line up with TRBD2. The germline CDR1 and CDR2 sequences are LGHNA and YNFKEQ. The CDR3 covers 16 residues. The trim removed 1 base at V and 5 bases at J, leaving 5 bases unmatched. The CDR3 spells CASSQGVGTSGETQYF. CDR3 coding DNA: TGTGCCAGCAGCCAAGGGGTCGGGACTAGCGGGGAGACCCAGTACTTC.

A note on this clone: Other DNA sequences within the sample encode an identical CDR3. The chain couples TRBV19 to TRBJ1-3, with D uncertain. The V end lost 5 bases, the J end lost 0 bases, and 8 bases lay between the germline ends. CDR1 and CDR2 from the germline V gene are LNHDA and SQIVND (reference sequence). CDR3 size: 14 residues. The CDR3 protein is CASSRGASGNTIYF. The CDR3 coding sequence is TGTGCCAGTAGTCGCGGTGCCTCTGGAAACACCATATATTTT.

The chain uses TRBV7-2 and TRBJ2-7, with D possibly being TRBD2 (5 bases). The CDR3 totals 15 residues. Germline V CDR1 and CDR2: SGHTA, FQGNSA. The V and J ends lost 4 bases and 0 bases respectively, with 13 bases between them. The CDR3 protein is CASSSGLMTSYEQYF. For the CDR3, the DNA is TGTGCCAGCAGCTCAGGACTGATGACCTCCTACGAGCAGTACTTC.

This clone was recorded only once. The chain couples TRBV19 to TRBJ2-3; D perhaps matches TRBD1 (5 bases). Germline assignment: CDR1 LNHDA and CDR2 SQIVND (reference sequence). The CDR3 loop spans 14 amino acids. V lost 3 bases to trimming and J lost 2 bases, with 9 bases between them. CDR3 nucleotide sequence: TGTGCCAGTAGTATCGGACACTTCACAGATACGCAGTATTTT. Its translation: CASSIGHFTDTQYF.

This chain uses TRBV2 with TRBJ2-5; TRBD2 agrees at 13 bases. The germline gives CDR1 SNHLY, CDR2 FYNNEI. The CDR3 contains 15 residues. The V and J ends lost 4 bases and 4 bases, in that order; junction bases with no gene match: 3. CDR3 amino acids: CASSGTSGSPETQYF. The DNA for the CDR3 is TGTGCCAGCAGTGGGACTAGCGGGAGTCCAGAGACCCAGTACTTC. Supplemented by reference TRBV2 and TRBJ2-5, the full variable domain reads EPEVTQTPSHQVTQMGQEVILRCVPISNHLYFYWYRQILGQKVEFLVSFYNNEISEKSEIFDDQFSVERPDGSNFTLKIRSTKLEDSAMYFCASSGTSGSPETQYFGPGTRLLVL.

This chain joins TRBV28 and TRBJ2-7; tentatively, D is TRBD1 (6 bases). There are 13 residues in the CDR3. Germline lookup yields CDR1 MDHEN and CDR2 SYDVKM. V was pared by 3 bases and J by 2 bases, with 8 bases between. This CDR3 reads CASSFNRAYEQYF. CDR3 nucleotide sequence: TGTGCCAGCAGTTTTAACAGGGCCTACGAGCAGTACTTC.

The V call is TRBV15, the J call TRBJ1-5; 10 bases map to TRBD1. Germline CDR1 LNHNV, CDR2 YYDKDF (reference sequence). V shed 3 bases and J 7 bases; nucleotides not matched to a gene: 3. CDR3 length equals 14 residues. The CDR3 loop is CATSSRDRGQPQHF. The CDR3 DNA sequence: TGTGCCACCAGCAGTCGGGACAGGGGACAGCCCCAGCATTTT.

The rearrangement uses TRBV19 and TRBJ2-3; 11 nucleotides align to TRBD2. This CDR3 comprises 17 residues. With 3 bases clipped from V and 3 bases from J, the junction kept 8 bases outside the gene matches. In germline, CDR1 is LNHDA, CDR2 SQIVND (reference sequence). In nucleotides, the CDR3 is TGTGCCAGTAGTATGCAAAGACTAGCGGGGAATACAGATACGCAGTATTTT. It translates to CASSMQRLAGNTDTQYF.

V usage is TRBV19 and J usage is TRBJ1-2; D perhaps matches TRBD1 (6 bases). With 6 bases removed from V and 0 bases from J, the gap between germline ends came to 11 bases. Germline CDR1 and CDR2: LNHDA and SQIVND (reference sequence). The CDR3 totals 14 residues. CDR3 region: CASRRGDTNYGYTF. The DNA for the CDR3 is TGTGCCAGTAGGAGAGGGGACACTAACTATGGCTACACCTTC.

V and J are TRBV15 and TRBJ2-1; perhaps TRBD2 as D (6 bases). With 0 bases removed from V and 2 bases from J, the gap between germline ends came to 17 bases. The germline V gene encodes CDR1 LNHNV and CDR2 YYDKDF (reference sequence). This CDR3 is 18 amino acids long. The CDR3 coding sequence is TGTGCCACCAGCAGAGAGTTCGCCAGGACTATTGCCTACAATGAGCAGTTCTTC. It yields the protein CATSREFARTIAYNEQFF.

The V call is TRBV6-2 or TRBV6-3, the J call TRBJ2-3, with 9 bases lining up with TRBD2. V lost 3 bases to trimming and J lost 2 bases; unmatched junction nucleotides: 9. The CDR3 consists of 17 residues. Germline CDR1 and CDR2: MNHEY and SVGEGT. The CDR3 sequence is CASSYSPLAGDTDTQYF. CDR3 coding DNA: TGTGCCAGCAGTTATTCTCCACTAGCGGGCGACACAGATACGCAGTATTTT.

The chain links TRBV5-1 to TRBJ2-7, with 10 bases fitting TRBD2. CDR3 length equals 16 residues. Looked up from germline, CDR1 is SGHRS and CDR2 is YFSETQ. V was pared by 0 bases and J by 6 bases, with 9 bases of the junction left unmatched. The CDR3 DNA follows: TGCGCCAGCAGCTTGGAAGGAGCGGGGGGGCTGCGCGAGCAGTACTTC. It translates to CASSLEGAGGLREQYF.

The chain uses TRBV28 and TRBJ2-7; D is unclear. The CDR3 sequence is 12 residues long. Germline V gives CDR1 MDHEN, CDR2 SYDVKM. V was clipped by 3 bases and J by 4 bases, with 7 bases between them. The CDR3 DNA is TGTGCCAGCAGTTTTACCCGGTACGAGCAGTACTTC. The encoded protein is CASSFTRYEQYF.

This clone showed up just once. The rearrangement uses TRBV11-2 and TRBJ2-7; the D gene is possibly TRBD1 (6 bases). Trimming removed 5 bases at V and 0 bases at J, with 17 bases between. Germline-derived CDR1 and CDR2 are SGHAT and FQNNGV. This CDR3 is 16 amino acids long. The CDR3 here is CASSTRGTMSSYEQYF. The CDR3 coding sequence is TGTGCCAGCAGCACTAGGGGGACCATGAGCTCCTACGAGCAGTACTTC.

This chain connects TRBV6-5 to TRBJ2-7; D unclear. Germline CDR1 MNHEY, CDR2 SVGAGI. This CDR3 region has 13 residues. The ends were cut back, 6 bases at V and 0 bases at J, with 9 bases in the middle. In nucleotides, the CDR3 is TGTGCCAGCAGCCCCCGGAGCTCCTACGAGCAGTACTTC. Its translation: CASSPRSSYEQYF.

The CDR3 reads CAGERTDNEEGYTF. The CDR3 nucleotides read TGTGCCGGCGAAAGGACAGACAATGAGGAGGGCTACACCTTC. This chain connects TRBV6-5 to TRBJ1-2; the D gene is possibly TRBD1 (6 bases). The germline V gene has CDR1 MNHEY and CDR2 SVGAGI. This CDR3 comprises 14 residues. V lost 11 bases and J lost 8, with 24 bases in between.